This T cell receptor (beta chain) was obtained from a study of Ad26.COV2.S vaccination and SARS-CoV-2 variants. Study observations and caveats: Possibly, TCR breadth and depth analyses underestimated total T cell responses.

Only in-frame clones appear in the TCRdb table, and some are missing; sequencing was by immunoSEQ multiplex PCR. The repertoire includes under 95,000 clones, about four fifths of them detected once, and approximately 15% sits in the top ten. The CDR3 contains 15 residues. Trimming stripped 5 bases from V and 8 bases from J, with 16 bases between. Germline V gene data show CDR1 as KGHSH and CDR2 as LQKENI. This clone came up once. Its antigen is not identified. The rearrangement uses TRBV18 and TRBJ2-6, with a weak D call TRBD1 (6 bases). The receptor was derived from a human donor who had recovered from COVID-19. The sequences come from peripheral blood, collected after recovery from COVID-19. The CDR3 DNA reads TGTGCCAGCTCAAACGGATTCGGACAGACCAACGTCCTGACTTTC. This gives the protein CASSNGFGQTNVLTF.